The 11 T cell receptor beta chains in this list originate from one sample, sequenced in a study of shared clonotypes between healthy human individuals. Libraries were prepared by immunoSEQ multiplex PCR; TCRdb keeps only in-frame clonotypes and omits some of them. The top ten hold 9.5% to 15% of the sample, which has about 460,000 clones, 70% to 80% seen once. The sequencing input was PBMCs. These receptors came from a woman between 40 and 50 years old in good health. Some clones in this sample may be carry-over from other donors' samples.

CDR3 loop: CASAGGPEQYF. CDR3 in DNA: TGTGCCAGTGCGGGAGGCCCCGAGCAGTACTTC. This sequence joins TRBV27 and TRBJ2-7; TRBD2 matches 8 bases. Germline CDR1 and CDR2: MNHEY and SMNVEV (reference sequence). This CDR3 comprises 11 residues. V lost 9 bases, J lost 6 bases, and 4 bases stayed unmatched.

The J gene is TRBJ1-2, the V gene TRBV29-1, with D unclear. The CDR3 totals 14 residues. Trimming left V 0 bases short and J 2 bases short, with 10 bases between. The germline gives CDR1 SQVTM, CDR2 ANQGSEA. CDR3 DNA: TGCAGCGTTGAAGATCCTGCCAGGAACTATGGCTACACCTTC. Protein sequence: CSVEDPARNYGYTF. Full variable domain (outside the CDR3, taken from reference TRBV29-1 and TRBJ1-2): SAVISQKPSRDICQRGTSLTIQCQVDSQVTMMFWYRQQPGQSLTLIATANQGSEATYESGFVIDKFPISRPNLTFSTLTVSNMSPEDSSIYLCSVEDPARNYGYTFGSGTRLTVV.

The gene calls are TRBV28 and TRBJ1-1; D is uncertain. Between the trimmed V and J ends, which lost 6 bases and 3 bases, there was a span of 5 bases. The CDR3 consists of 11 residues. Germline loops: CDR1 MDHEN, CDR2 SYDVKM. CDR3 nucleotides: TGTGCCAGCAGGAGGGACACTGAAGCTTTCTTT. Its protein product is CASRRDTEAFF.

The chain joins TRBV6-1 to TRBJ2-7, with D possibly matching TRBD1 (6 bases). CDR1 is MNHNS and CDR2 is SASEGT in the germline V gene. The germline V and J ends were trimmed by 5 bases and 7 bases, with 15 bases remaining between them. This CDR3 has 13 amino acids. CDR3 sequence: CASSLSGVGEQYF. In DNA form, the CDR3 reads TGTGCCAGCAGTCTTTCAGGGGTGGGAGAGCAGTACTTC.

This clone was picked up one time. The V call is TRBV5-1, the J call TRBJ2-7, with 9 bases fitting TRBD1. Germline assignment: CDR1 SGHRS and CDR2 YFSETQ. Trimming cost V 0 bases and J 4 bases; bases outside gene matches: 5. The CDR3 covers 15 residues. CDR3 DNA: TGCGCCAGCAGCTTGGGGCGGGACAGGGTATACGAGCAGTACTTC. Residues: CASSLGRDRVYEQYF.

V usage is TRBV30 and J usage is TRBJ2-7, with D perhaps assigned TRBD1 or TRBD2 (5 bases each). The CDR3 has 13 amino acids. Per the germline V gene, CDR1 is GTSNPN and CDR2 is SVGIG (reference sequence). Trimming left V 2 bases short and J 3 bases short, with 11 bases between. CDR3 in amino acids: CAWSRGFLYEQYF. The CDR3 DNA reads as TGTGCCTGGAGTCGGGGCTTCCTCTACGAGCAGTACTTC.

The rearrangement joins TRBV2 to TRBJ1-1, with D hard to call. Between the trimmed V and J ends, which lost 4 bases and 0 bases, there was a span of 12 bases. Germline V gives CDR1 SNHLY, CDR2 FYNNEI. The CDR3 sequence is 15 residues long. The CDR3 DNA is TGTGCCAGCAGTGGGCGGAAGGTCATGAACACTGAAGCTTTCTTT. This codes for CASSGRKVMNTEAFF.

This clone occurred a few times. The chain couples TRBV28 to TRBJ1-2, with TRBD1 matching 8 bases. V shed 3 bases, J shed 4 bases, and the junction held 7 bases outside the gene matches. CDR3 size: 15 residues. CDR1 MDHEN and CDR2 SYDVKM come from the germline V gene. DNA for the CDR3: TGTGCCAGCAGTTTTTTAGGGACAGGACTCTATGGCTACACCTTC. The encoded protein is CASSFLGTGLYGYTF.

The chain uses TRBV27 and TRBJ2-1; D remains unclear. The CDR3 is made up of 13 amino acids. CDR1 and CDR2 (germline): MNHEY, SMNVEV (reference sequence). V lost 6 bases and J lost 0, with 6 bases in between. The CDR3 region has the DNA TGTGCCAGCAGACGAGGCTCCTACAATGAGCAGTTCTTC. Protein sequence: CASRRGSYNEQFF.

In the case of this clone: A much larger clone lies one base from this, so it may be a read error. The chain couples TRBV7-2 to TRBJ1-3; D is uncertain. This CDR3 has 16 amino acids. Deletions cut 1 base from V and 0 bases from J, with 10 bases between. Germline CDR1 reads SGHTA; CDR2 reads FQGNSA. In nucleotides, the CDR3 is TGTGCCAGCAGCTTAGGTACACCATCCTCTGGAAACACCATATATTTT. This sequence encodes CASSLGTPSSGNTIYF.

The V gene is TRBV19, the J gene TRBJ1-5; perhaps TRBD1 as D (6 bases). Germline V CDR1 and CDR2: LNHDA, SQIVND (reference sequence). The CDR3 is 17 amino acids. V was shortened by 7 bases and J by 0 bases, with 19 bases between the two germline ends. This CDR3 is CASTIYRDTYSNQPQHF. The CDR3 DNA reads TGTGCCAGTACTATTTACCGGGACACCTATAGCAATCAGCCCCAGCATTTT. Filled out from reference TRBV19 and TRBJ1-5, the complete variable domain reads DGGITQSPKYLFRKEGQNVTLSCEQNLNHDAMYWYRQDPGQGLRLIYYSQIVNDFQKGDIAEGYSVSREKKESFPLTVTSAQKNPTAFYLCASTIYRDTYSNQPQHFGDGTRLSIL.